The rows below give T cell receptor beta chains drawn from one sample of a study of control samples from healthy donors and cancer patients. The protocol was immunoSEQ multiplex PCR, while the TCRdb copy is restricted to in-frame clones and leaves out a portion. The sample carries 25,000 to 30,000 clones, 65% to 90% recorded once. The sample taken for sequencing was PBMCs. The origin of the receptors is a woman aged 55-69 years with head and neck cancer. CDR3s include the opening cysteine and the closing phenylalanine or tryptophan.

CDR3 protein	J gene	V gene
CASSQGVSGAGNQPQHF	TRBJ1-5	TRBV4-3
CASSFYRGREATNEKLFF	TRBJ1-4	TRBV5-6
CASSQAVRAEKLFF	TRBJ1-4	TRBV14
CASSLGLGGTNTGELFF	TRBJ2-2	TRBV5-4
CASSSSGATGELFF	TRBJ2-2	TRBV5-4
CASSPLVGQEETQYF	TRBJ2-5	TRBV14
CASSYSRGAGGRAGYNEQFF	TRBJ2-1	TRBV6-2/TRBV6-3
CASSPRGNTEAFF	TRBJ1-1	TRBV18
CASSPREARENSPLHF	TRBJ1-6	TRBV18
CASSLVGLFF	TRBJ2-1	TRBV7-9
CASSATRTNYGYTF	TRBJ1-2	TRBV11-2
CASSQKGIRGRNTEAFF	TRBJ1-1	TRBV4-1
CASSEGSRGGQTQYF	TRBJ2-5	TRBV27
CASSPAAREETQYF	TRBJ2-5	TRBV9
CASSPRTDTLKTQYF	TRBJ2-5	TRBV18
CASSLARGVRSYEQYF	TRBJ2-7	TRBV6-5
CASSRRRGDEQFF	TRBJ2-1	TRBV7-2
CASSYSFSDIQYF	TRBJ2-4	TRBV6-5
CASSLAHTDTQYF	TRBJ2-3	TRBV12-3/TRBV12-4
CASSAPVTGTTYGYTF	TRBJ1-2	TRBV7-9
CAISVGLNNYEQYF	TRBJ2-7	TRBV10-3
CASSPQGDTGELFF	TRBJ2-2	TRBV19
CASSPMEGANTEAFF	TRBJ1-1	TRBV18
CASSLGTSLEQYF	TRBJ2-7	TRBV7-2
CASSQGQGREKLFF	TRBJ1-4	TRBV7-9
CASGLGLANVLTF	TRBJ2-6	TRBV12-5
CASSREQETQYF	TRBJ2-5	TRBV2
CASSTGQDTQYF	TRBJ2-3	TRBV19
CASSPDGEQPQHF	TRBJ1-5	TRBV3-1/TRBV3-2
CATVRSPTSSYEQYF	TRBJ2-7	TRBV6-6
CASSYLGGGGTYEQYF	TRBJ2-7	TRBV6-2/TRBV6-3
CASSIMYTGELFF	TRBJ2-2	TRBV19